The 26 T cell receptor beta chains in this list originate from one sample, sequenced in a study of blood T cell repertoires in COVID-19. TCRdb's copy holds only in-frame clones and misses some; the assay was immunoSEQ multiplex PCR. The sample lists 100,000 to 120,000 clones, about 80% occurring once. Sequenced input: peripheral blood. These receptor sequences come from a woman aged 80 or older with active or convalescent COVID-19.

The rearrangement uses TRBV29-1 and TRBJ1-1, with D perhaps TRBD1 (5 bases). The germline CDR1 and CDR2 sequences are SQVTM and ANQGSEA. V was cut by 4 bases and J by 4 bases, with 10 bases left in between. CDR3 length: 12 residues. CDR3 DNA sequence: TGCAGCGTTGTTGGGGCCAGCACTGAAGCTTTCTTT. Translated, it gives CSVVGASTEAFF.

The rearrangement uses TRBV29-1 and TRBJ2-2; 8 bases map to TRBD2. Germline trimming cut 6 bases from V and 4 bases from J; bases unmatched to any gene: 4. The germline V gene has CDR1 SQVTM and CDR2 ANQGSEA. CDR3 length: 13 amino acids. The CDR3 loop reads CSVVGGATGELFF. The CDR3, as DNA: TGCAGCGTCGTCGGGGGGGCCACCGGGGAGCTGTTTTTT.

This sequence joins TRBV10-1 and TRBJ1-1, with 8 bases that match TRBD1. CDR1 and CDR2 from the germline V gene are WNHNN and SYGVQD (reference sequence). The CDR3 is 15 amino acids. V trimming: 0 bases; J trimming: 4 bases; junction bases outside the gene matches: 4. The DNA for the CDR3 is TGCGCCAGCAGTGAGTCGATTACAGGGGGCACTGAAGCTTTCTTT. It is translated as CASSESITGGTEAFF.

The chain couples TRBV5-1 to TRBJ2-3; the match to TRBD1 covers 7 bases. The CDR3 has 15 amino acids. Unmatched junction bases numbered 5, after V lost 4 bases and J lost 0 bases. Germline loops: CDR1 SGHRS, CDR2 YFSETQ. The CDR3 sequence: CASSDGTASTDTQYF. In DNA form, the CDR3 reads TGCGCCAGCAGCGACGGGACAGCAAGCACAGATACGCAGTATTTT. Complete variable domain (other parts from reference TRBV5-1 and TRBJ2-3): KAGVTQTPRYLIKTRGQQVTLSCSPISGHRSVSWYQQTPGQGLQFLFEYFSETQRNKGNFPGRFSGRQFSNSRSEMNVSTLELGDSALYLCASSDGTASTDTQYFGPGTRLTVL.

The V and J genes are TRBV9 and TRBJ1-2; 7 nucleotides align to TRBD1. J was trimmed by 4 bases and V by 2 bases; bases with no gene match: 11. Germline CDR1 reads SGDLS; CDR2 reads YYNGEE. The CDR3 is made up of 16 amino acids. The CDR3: CASSVDPQGGFYGYTF. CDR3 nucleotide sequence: TGTGCCAGCAGCGTCGACCCCCAGGGGGGATTCTATGGCTACACCTTC. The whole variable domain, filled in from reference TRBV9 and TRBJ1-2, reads DSGVTQTPKHLITATGQRVTLRCSPRSGDLSVYWYQQSLDQGLQFLIQYYNGEERAKGNILERFSAQQFPDLHSELNLSSLELGDSALYFCASSVDPQGGFYGYTFGSGTRLTVV.

CDR3 sequence reads: CASSIHGIIYNEQFF. In nucleotides, the CDR3 is TGTGCCAGCAGCATCCACGGGATTATCTACAATGAGCAGTTCTTC. The chain uses TRBV7-9 and TRBJ2-1; D may be TRBD2 (5 bases). The V and J ends lost 5 bases and 3 bases respectively, with 14 bases between them. CDR1 and CDR2 (germline): SEHNR, FQNEAQ (reference sequence). The CDR3 sequence is 15 residues long.

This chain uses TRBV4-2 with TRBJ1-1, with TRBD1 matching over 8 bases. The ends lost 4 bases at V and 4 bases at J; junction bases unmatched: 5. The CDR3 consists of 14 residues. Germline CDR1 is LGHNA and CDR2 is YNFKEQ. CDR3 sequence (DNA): TGTGCCAGCAGCCCCAGGGGGCCTCGCACTGAAGCTTTCTTT. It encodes CASSPRGPRTEAFF.

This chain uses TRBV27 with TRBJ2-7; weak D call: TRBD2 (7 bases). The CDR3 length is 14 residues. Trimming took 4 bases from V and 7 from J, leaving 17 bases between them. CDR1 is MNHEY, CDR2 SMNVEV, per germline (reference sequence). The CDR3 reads CASSSRAGAREQYF. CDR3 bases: TGTGCCAGCAGTTCCCGGGCGGGGGCTAGGGAGCAGTACTTC.

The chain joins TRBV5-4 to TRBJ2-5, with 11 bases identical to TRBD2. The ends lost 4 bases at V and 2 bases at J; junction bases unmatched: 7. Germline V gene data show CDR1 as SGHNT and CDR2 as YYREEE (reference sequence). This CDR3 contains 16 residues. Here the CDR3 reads CASSDKTSGDQETQYF. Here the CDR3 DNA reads TGTGCCAGCAGCGACAAGACTAGCGGGGATCAAGAGACCCAGTACTTC. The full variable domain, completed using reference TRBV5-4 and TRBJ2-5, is ETGVTQSPTHLIKTRGQQVTLRCSSQSGHNTVSWYQQALGQGPQFIFQYYREEENGRGNFPPRFSGLQFPNYSSELNVNALELDDSALYLCASSDKTSGDQETQYFGPGTRLLVL.

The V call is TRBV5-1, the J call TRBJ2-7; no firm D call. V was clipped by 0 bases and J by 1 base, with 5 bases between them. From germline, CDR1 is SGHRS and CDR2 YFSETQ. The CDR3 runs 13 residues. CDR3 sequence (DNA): TGCGCCAGCAGCTTGGGGCAGTCCTACGAGCAGTACTTC. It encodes CASSLGQSYEQYF.

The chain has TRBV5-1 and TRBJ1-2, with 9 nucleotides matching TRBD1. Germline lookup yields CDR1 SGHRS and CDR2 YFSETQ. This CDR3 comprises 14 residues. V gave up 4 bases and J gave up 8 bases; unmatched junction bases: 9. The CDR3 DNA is TGCGCCAGCAGCACCACAGGGGGCGACGGAGGCTACACCTTC. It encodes CASSTTGGDGGYTF.

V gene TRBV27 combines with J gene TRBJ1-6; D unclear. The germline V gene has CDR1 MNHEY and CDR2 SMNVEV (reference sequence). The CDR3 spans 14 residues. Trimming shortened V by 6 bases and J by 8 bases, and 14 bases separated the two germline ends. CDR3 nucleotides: TGTGCCAGCAGGGAGGGTGTCGTTTATTCACCCCTCCACTTT. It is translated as CASREGVVYSPLHF.

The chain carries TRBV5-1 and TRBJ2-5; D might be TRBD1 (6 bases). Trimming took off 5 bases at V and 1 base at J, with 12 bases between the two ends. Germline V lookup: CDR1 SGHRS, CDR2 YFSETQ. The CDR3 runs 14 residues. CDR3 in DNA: TGCGCCAGCAGGCAACAGGGAACCCAAGAGACCCAGTACTTC. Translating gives CASRQQGTQETQYF.

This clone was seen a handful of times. CDR3 loop: CASSPMTRGDYGYTF. CDR3 nucleotides: TGTGCCAGCTCACCCATGACCCGGGGGGACTATGGCTACACCTTC. The V gene is TRBV18, the J gene TRBJ1-2; TRBD1 is a possible D gene (5 bases). Looked up from germline, CDR1 is KGHSH and CDR2 is LQKENI. Trimming took off 3 bases at V and 3 bases at J, with 14 bases between the two ends. The CDR3 has 15 residues.

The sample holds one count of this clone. CDR3 in DNA: TGTGCCAGCAGTTCGGGTCCCCCTGAAGCTTTCTTT. Translation: CASSSGPPEAFF. The chain couples TRBV28 to TRBJ1-1; no clear D. This CDR3 spans 12 amino acids. Trimming removed 4 bases at V and 6 bases at J, with 9 bases between. Germline V gene lookup returns CDR1 MDHEN and CDR2 SYDVKM.

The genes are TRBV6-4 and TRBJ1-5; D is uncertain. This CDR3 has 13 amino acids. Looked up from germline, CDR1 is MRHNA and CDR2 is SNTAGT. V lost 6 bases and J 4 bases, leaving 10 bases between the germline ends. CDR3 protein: CASSARSNQPQHF. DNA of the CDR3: TGTGCCAGCAGCGCTCGGAGTAATCAGCCCCAGCATTTT.

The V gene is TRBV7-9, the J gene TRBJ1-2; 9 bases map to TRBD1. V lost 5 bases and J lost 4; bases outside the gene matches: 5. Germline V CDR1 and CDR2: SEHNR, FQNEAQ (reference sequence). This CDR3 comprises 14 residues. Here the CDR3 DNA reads TGTGCCAGCAGCCTGGGACAGGGTGGCTATGGCTACACCTTC. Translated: CASSLGQGGYGYTF.

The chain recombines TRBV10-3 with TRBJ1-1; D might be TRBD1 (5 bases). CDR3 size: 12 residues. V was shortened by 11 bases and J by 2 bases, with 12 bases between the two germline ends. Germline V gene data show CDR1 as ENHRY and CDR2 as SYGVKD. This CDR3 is CAVGTGNTEAFF. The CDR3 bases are TGTGCCGTAGGCACAGGTAACACTGAAGCTTTCTTT.

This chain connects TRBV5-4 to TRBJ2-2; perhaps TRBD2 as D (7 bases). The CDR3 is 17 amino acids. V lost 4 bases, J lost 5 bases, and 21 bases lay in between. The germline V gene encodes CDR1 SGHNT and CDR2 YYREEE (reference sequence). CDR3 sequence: CASSPPPGAGVTGELFF. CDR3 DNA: TGTGCCAGCAGCCCCCCCCCGGGGGCGGGAGTTACCGGGGAGCTGTTTTTT.

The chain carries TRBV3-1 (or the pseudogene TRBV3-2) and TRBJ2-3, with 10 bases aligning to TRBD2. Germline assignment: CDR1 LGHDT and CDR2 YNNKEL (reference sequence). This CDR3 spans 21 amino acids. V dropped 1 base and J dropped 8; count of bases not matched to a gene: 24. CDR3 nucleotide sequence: TGTGCCAGCAGCCAAGGACATAGCCCTGGGCTAGCGGGAGTACGTGGGATTACGCAGTATTTT. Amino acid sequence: CASSQGHSPGLAGVRGITQYF.

CDR3: CASSKRQGNEQFF. The CDR3 DNA sequence: TGTGCCAGCAGCAAACGACAGGGGAATGAGCAGTTCTTC. V usage is TRBV6-5 and J usage is TRBJ2-1; the match to TRBD1 covers 8 bases. The CDR3 runs to 13 residues. V shed 6 bases, J shed 7 bases, and the junction held 5 bases outside the gene matches. Per the germline V gene, CDR1 is MNHEY and CDR2 is SVGAGI.

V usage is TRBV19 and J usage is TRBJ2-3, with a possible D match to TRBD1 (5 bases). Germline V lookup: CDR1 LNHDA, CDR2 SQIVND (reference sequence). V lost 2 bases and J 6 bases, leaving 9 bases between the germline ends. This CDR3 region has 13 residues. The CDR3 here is CASSISAGDTQYF. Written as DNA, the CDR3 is TGTGCCAGTAGTATAAGTGCAGGGGATACGCAGTATTTT.

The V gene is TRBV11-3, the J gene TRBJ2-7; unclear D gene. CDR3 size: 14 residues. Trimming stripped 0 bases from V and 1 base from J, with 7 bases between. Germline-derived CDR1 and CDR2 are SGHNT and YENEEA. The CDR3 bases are TGTGCCAGCAGCTTAGATCGCGCTTCCTACGAGCAGTACTTC. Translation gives CASSLDRASYEQYF.

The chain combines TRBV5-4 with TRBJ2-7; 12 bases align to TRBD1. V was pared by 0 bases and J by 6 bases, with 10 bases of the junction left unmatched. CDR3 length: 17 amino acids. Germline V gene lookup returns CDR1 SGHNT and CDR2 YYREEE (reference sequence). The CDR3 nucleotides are TGTGCCAGCAGCTTGGGAGTTTTGGGACAGGGGGCTTTCGAGCAGTACTTC. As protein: CASSLGVLGQGAFEQYF.

The CDR3 is CASSQDQWTAPEQYF. The CDR3 DNA reads as TGTGCCAGCAGCCAAGATCAGTGGACAGCCCCCGAGCAGTACTTC. The chain joins TRBV3-1 (or the pseudogene TRBV3-2) to TRBJ2-7; tentatively, D is TRBD1 (6 bases). Between the trimmed V and J ends, which lost 0 bases and 6 bases, there was a span of 15 bases. Germline lookup yields CDR1 LGHDT and CDR2 YNNKEL (reference sequence). There are 15 residues in the CDR3.

CDR3 sequence reads: CAWSDGTQQSPLHF. CDR3 DNA: TGTGCCTGGAGTGATGGGACTCAACAATCACCCCTCCACTTT. The rearrangement joins TRBV30 to TRBJ1-6; a weak D match, TRBD1 (5 bases). Germline values: CDR1 GTSNPN, CDR2 SVGIG (reference sequence). The CDR3 totals 14 residues. V lost 1 base and J lost 10, with 14 bases in between. Full variable domain (outside the CDR3, taken from reference TRBV30 and TRBJ1-6): SQTIHQWPATLVQPVGSPLSLECTVEGTSNPNLYWYRQAAGRGLQLLFYSVGIGQISSEVPQNLSASRPQDRQFILSSKKLLLSDSGFYLCAWSDGTQQSPLHFGNGTRLTVT.